This entry lists 20 T cell receptor beta chains sequenced from one sample in a study of blood T cell repertoires in COVID-19. Method: immunoSEQ multiplex PCR; TCRdb's copy keeps in-frame clones and lacks some. The sample has 250,000 to 300,000 clones, about 87% seen once. Sequenced sample: peripheral blood. The receptors here all came from a woman in her 70s with COVID-19, enrolled during active disease.

This clone was picked up one time. The rearrangement joins TRBV10-3 to TRBJ1-3, with unresolved D. This CDR3 contains 17 residues. V lost 0 bases and J 0 bases, leaving 12 bases between the germline ends. Germline CDR1 is ENHRY and CDR2 is SYGVKD. The CDR3 DNA reads TGTGCCATCAGTGAGTCGAAGTCAGGACTCTCTGGAAACACCATATATTTT. It translates to CAISESKSGLSGNTIYF.

In this sample, this clone turned up once. The CDR3 DNA follows: TGTGCCAGCAGCGTAGGGCTAGCGGAGGGGAATGAGCAGTTCTTC. Translating it yields CASSVGLAEGNEQFF. The chain recombines TRBV9 with TRBJ2-1, with TRBD2 matching over 7 bases. The V gene's germline CDR1 is SGDLS and CDR2 YYNGEE. The CDR3 totals 15 residues. The V gene end was trimmed by 0 bases and the J gene end by 7 bases; junction bases not matched to a gene: 7.

The chain has TRBV7-9 and TRBJ1-3; D gene uncertain. V dropped 4 bases and J dropped 0 bases, with 10 bases sitting between them. The germline gives CDR1 SEHNR, CDR2 FQNEAQ (reference sequence). The CDR3 is made up of 15 amino acids. The CDR3 DNA is TGTGCCAGCAGCTATACCGGGAACTCTGGAAACACCATATATTTT. Protein: CASSYTGNSGNTIYF.

The gene calls are TRBV14 and TRBJ2-2; a possible D gene is TRBD2 (5 bases). This CDR3 comprises 16 residues. V gave up 3 bases and J gave up 3 bases, with 14 bases separating them. Germline V gives CDR1 SGHDN, CDR2 FVKESK. CDR3 loop: CASSHSPGVYTGELFF. The CDR3 bases are TGTGCCAGCAGCCATAGTCCCGGGGTTTACACCGGGGAGCTGTTTTTT.

This clone was counted once. This chain joins TRBV3-1 (or the pseudogene TRBV3-2) and TRBJ2-1; 9 bases are shared with TRBD2. CDR1 is LGHDT and CDR2 is YNNKEL in the germline V gene (reference sequence). CDR3 length: 14 residues. V shed 4 bases, J shed 12 bases, and the junction held 10 bases outside the gene matches. This CDR3 is CASSLSALAGRQFF. The CDR3 DNA reads as TGTGCCAGCAGCCTGTCCGCGCTAGCGGGACGGCAGTTCTTC.

This rearrangement joins TRBV4-1 to TRBJ1-6, with D possibly being TRBD1 (5 bases). The germline V gene has CDR1 MGHRA and CDR2 YSYEKL. The length of the CDR3 is 20 residues. Trimming pared 0 bases from V and 0 bases from J, leaving 18 bases between. Written as DNA, the CDR3 is TGCGCCAGCAGCCAAGAAATTCGGGGTGTGGGGGGCTCCTATAATTCACCCCTCCACTTT. Amino acids: CASSQEIRGVGGSYNSPLHF.

The CDR3 region has the DNA TGTGCCAGCAGCGATACAGGGAGAACTCAGCCCCAGCATTTT. Protein: CASSDTGRTQPQHF. The rearrangement links TRBV7-9 to TRBJ1-5, with a possible D match to TRBD1 (6 bases). The CDR3 runs to 14 residues. Germline V gene lookup returns CDR1 SEHNR and CDR2 FQNEAQ (reference sequence). Trimming removed 5 bases from V and 6 bases from J, with 14 bases in between.

The chain is built from TRBV5-8 and TRBJ2-3; 8 positions match TRBD1. The CDR3 extends over 15 amino acids. The trim removed 5 bases at V and 6 bases at J, leaving 11 bases unmatched. CDR1 SGHTS and CDR2 YDEGEE come from the germline V gene. This CDR3 reads CASSSGQGEFDTQYF. The CDR3 DNA is TGTGCCAGCAGTTCCGGACAGGGAGAGTTTGATACGCAGTATTTT.

V is TRBV28 and J is TRBJ2-1, with D perhaps matching TRBD1 (5 bases). From germline, CDR1 is MDHEN and CDR2 SYDVKM. The CDR3 has 15 amino acids. V shed 2 bases and J shed 1 base, with 9 bases lying between them. The CDR3 DNA reads TGTGCCAGCAGTTTAGGCCAGGGATCCTACAATGAGCAGTTCTTC. Protein sequence: CASSLGQGSYNEQFF.

Only one count was recorded for this clone. This chain links TRBV2 with TRBJ2-1; TRBD2 matches at 9 bases. V dropped 5 bases and J dropped 6; count of bases not matched to a gene: 8. The V gene's germline CDR1 is SNHLY and CDR2 FYNNEI. The CDR3 is made up of 15 amino acids. This chain's CDR3 is CASSRAGGPLNEQFF. The CDR3, as DNA: TGTGCCAGCAGTAGAGCGGGAGGCCCCCTCAATGAGCAGTTCTTC.

The V gene is TRBV19, the J gene TRBJ2-5; D possibly corresponds to TRBD1 (6 bases). Looked up from germline, CDR1 is LNHDA and CDR2 is SQIVND (reference sequence). V lost 5 bases and J lost 5, with 12 bases in between. The CDR3 runs to 13 residues. The CDR3 spells CASSDQGRETQYF. In DNA, the CDR3 is TGTGCCAGTAGTGACCAGGGGCGGGAGACCCAGTACTTC.

This chain uses TRBV19 with TRBJ2-7; D is perhaps TRBD2 (6 bases). The CDR3 is 16 residues long. The germline V and J ends were trimmed by 5 bases and 2 bases, with 19 bases remaining between them. Germline loops: CDR1 LNHDA, CDR2 SQIVND (reference sequence). In DNA form, the CDR3 reads TGTGCCAGTAGTCAAAAATGGGGGGTATGGCCCTACGAGCAGTACTTC. It codes for CASSQKWGVWPYEQYF.

The chain recombines TRBV7-3 with TRBJ2-7, with D unresolved. CDR1 SGHTA and CDR2 FQGTGA come from the germline V gene. The CDR3 runs to 12 residues. Trimming left V 4 bases short and J 7 bases short, with 11 bases between. The CDR3 loop reads CASSSLSKEQYF. In nucleotides, the CDR3 is TGTGCCAGCAGCTCCCTAAGTAAGGAGCAGTACTTC. Complete variable domain (other parts from reference TRBV7-3 and TRBJ2-7): GAGVSQTPSNKVTEKGKYVELRCDPISGHTALYWYRQSLGQGPEFLIYFQGTGAADDSGLPNDRFFAVRPEGSVSTLKIQRTERGDSAVYLCASSSLSKEQYFGPGTRLTVT.

V gene TRBV5-1 combines with J gene TRBJ1-1, with D possibly being TRBD1 (6 bases). CDR3 size: 14 residues. CDR1 and CDR2 (germline): SGHRS, YFSETQ. The V gene lost 4 bases and the J gene lost 1 base, with 11 bases spanning the gap. CDR3 nucleotide sequence: TGCGCCAGCAGCCAGACACAGGGGAACACTGAAGCTTTCTTT. Protein: CASSQTQGNTEAFF.

The count of this clone is one. The genes are TRBV7-8 and TRBJ1-1; TRBD1 aligns across 7 bases. V was clipped by 5 bases and J by 5 bases; unmatched bases: 5. Germline V gene lookup returns CDR1 SGHVS and CDR2 FQNEAQ. The CDR3 sequence is 13 residues long. The CDR3 reads CASSPRGATEAFF. CDR3 sequence (DNA): TGTGCCAGCAGCCCCAGGGGGGCTACTGAAGCTTTCTTT.

This clone has a handful of counts. V usage is TRBV30 and J usage is TRBJ1-2, with unresolved D. With 2 bases removed from V and 0 bases from J, the gap between germline ends came to 13 bases. The CDR3 has 15 residues. Per germline, CDR1 GTSNPN and CDR2 SVGIG (reference sequence). The CDR3 spells CAWSINPGSNYGYTF. DNA of the CDR3: TGTGCCTGGAGTATCAACCCGGGATCTAACTATGGCTACACCTTC. Looking up the rest from reference TRBV30 and TRBJ1-2 gives the full variable domain: SQTIHQWPATLVQPVGSPLSLECTVEGTSNPNLYWYRQAAGRGLQLLFYSVGIGQISSEVPQNLSASRPQDRQFILSSKKLLLSDSGFYLCAWSINPGSNYGYTFGSGTRLTVV.

This chain joins TRBV18 and TRBJ1-5, with TRBD1 matching 11 bases. V was clipped by 3 bases and J by 8 bases; unmatched bases: 6. The CDR3 is 15 amino acids. Germline values: CDR1 KGHSH, CDR2 LQKENI. For the CDR3, the DNA is TGTGCCAGCTCACCGGGACAGGGGGAGTTAAAGCCCCAGCATTTT. Its translation is CASSPGQGELKPQHF.

In this sample, this clone turned up many times. V is TRBV2 and J is TRBJ2-7, with 8 bases aligning to TRBD1. Germline lookup yields CDR1 SNHLY and CDR2 FYNNEI. The CDR3 runs to 14 residues. J lost 2 bases, V lost 4 bases, and 4 bases had no gene match. CDR3: CASSAWTGTYEQYF. The CDR3 coding sequence is TGTGCCAGCAGTGCATGGACAGGGACCTACGAGCAGTACTTC.

In nucleotides, the CDR3 is TGCGCCAGCAGCTTGGTAGGGGGCGTTCAGCCCCAGCATTTT. Translated: CASSLVGGVQPQHF. The chain couples TRBV5-1 to TRBJ1-5; 7 bases are shared with TRBD1. This CDR3 has 14 amino acids. Trimming at V came to 0 bases and at J to 6 bases, leaving 3 bases not matched to a gene. Germline-derived CDR1 and CDR2 are SGHRS and YFSETQ.

The V and J genes are TRBV6-1 and TRBJ2-2, with D unresolved. In germline, CDR1 is MNHNS, CDR2 SASEGT. The CDR3 totals 17 residues. The germline V and J ends were trimmed by 3 bases and 4 bases, with 18 bases remaining between them. The chain's CDR3 is CASSDLSLASSTGELFF. The CDR3 nucleotides read TGTGCCAGCAGTGACCTCTCCCTTGCGAGTTCCACCGGGGAGCTGTTTTTT.